Listed here are 30 T cell receptor beta chains from one sample, sequenced in a study of blood T cell repertoires in COVID-19. TCRdb's table, derived via immunoSEQ multiplex PCR, lists solely in-frame clones and lacks some. Of approximately 200,000 clones listed, around four fifths are singletons. The sample comprised peripheral blood. The source is a woman in her twenties or thirties with acute or convalescent COVID-19.

Written as DNA, the CDR3 is TGTGCCAGCAGCTTAGGGGACAGGGGAAGCAATCAGCCCCAGCATTTT. This sequence encodes CASSLGDRGSNQPQHF. The gene calls are TRBV11-2 and TRBJ1-5, with 10 bases identical to TRBD1. CDR3 length: 16 residues. The germline V gene has CDR1 SGHAT and CDR2 FQNNGV. Trimming removed 1 base from V and 1 base from J; junction bases left unmatched: 1.

The rearrangement uses TRBV28 and TRBJ1-1; D is possibly TRBD1 (6 bases). Trimming pared 7 bases from V and 1 base from J, leaving 16 bases between. The CDR3 totals 15 residues. From germline, CDR1 is MDHEN and CDR2 SYDVKM. The CDR3, as DNA: TGTGCCAGCAAGGGGCATCCGACAGGGAACACTGAAGCTTTCTTT. Amino acid sequence: CASKGHPTGNTEAFF.

The chain employs TRBV6-5 and TRBJ1-1; D not resolved. CDR1 and CDR2 from the germline V gene are MNHEY and SVGAGI. Trimming took off 7 bases at V and 1 base at J, with 13 bases between the two ends. The CDR3 runs 14 residues. CDR3 in DNA: TGTGCCAGCACCCCGCAAGCGGAGAACACTGAAGCTTTCTTT. This sequence encodes CASTPQAENTEAFF.

The V and J genes are TRBV7-9 and TRBJ1-3; 9 nucleotides agree with TRBD1. V lost 4 bases to trimming and J lost 4 bases; unmatched junction nucleotides: 8. Looked up from germline, CDR1 is SEHNR and CDR2 is FQNEAQ (reference sequence). CDR3 length: 16 amino acids. DNA of the CDR3: TGTGCCAGCAGCTGGGGGGACAGGGTGAAGGGAAACACCATATATTTT. Protein product: CASSWGDRVKGNTIYF.

This chain connects TRBV7-2 to TRBJ2-5; TRBD2 matches 13 bases. V lost 8 bases, J lost 9 bases, and 15 bases stayed unmatched. This CDR3 region has 16 residues. Germline CDR1 is SGHTA and CDR2 is FQGNSA. CDR3 in amino acids: CASHLRTSGGQSAQYF. The CDR3 DNA follows: TGTGCCAGCCATCTCCGGACTAGCGGGGGCCAATCGGCCCAGTACTTC.

The chain uses TRBV27 and TRBJ1-4; D gene uncertain. CDR3 length equals 13 residues. CDR1 is MNHEY, CDR2 SMNVEV, per germline (reference sequence). The ends were cut back, 1 base at V and 9 bases at J, with 9 bases in the middle. The CDR3 reads CASSLFAGQKLFF. CDR3 DNA sequence: TGTGCCAGCAGTTTATTTGCAGGTCAAAAACTGTTTTTT.

The gene calls are TRBV6-2 or TRBV6-3 and TRBJ1-2, with 8 bases matching TRBD1. After removal of 2 bases from V and 3 bases from J, the junction contained 5 bases not matched to a gene. The CDR3 is made up of 15 amino acids. Per the germline V gene, CDR1 is MNHEY and CDR2 is SVGEGT. This CDR3 is CASSYVPGGDYGYTF. The DNA for the CDR3 is TGTGCCAGCAGTTACGTTCCAGGGGGCGACTATGGCTACACCTTC.

J is TRBJ2-5 and V is TRBV5-1; 10 positions agree with TRBD2. Trimming took 0 bases from V and 7 from J; bases not matched to a gene: 9. The CDR3 is 16 amino acids. Germline V lookup: CDR1 SGHRS, CDR2 YFSETQ. The CDR3 bases are TGCGCCAGCAGCTTGGGTCTCCTAGCGGGGGAGGCGACCCAGTACTTC. Translation: CASSLGLLAGEATQYF.

The sample holds a few counts of this clone. The gene calls are TRBV7-7 and TRBJ2-1; D is possibly TRBD1 (5 bases). V was cut by 5 bases and J by 6 bases, with 14 bases left in between. From germline, CDR1 is SSHAT and CDR2 FNYEAQ (reference sequence). The CDR3 has 14 amino acids. Here the CDR3 DNA reads TGTGCCAGCAGCCCAGGGCTTCCAGGCAATGAGCAGTTCTTC. As protein: CASSPGLPGNEQFF.

This sequence joins TRBV5-1 and TRBJ1-1; the match to TRBD1 covers 9 bases. Germline assignment: CDR1 SGHRS and CDR2 YFSETQ. V shed 6 bases and J 0 bases; nucleotides not matched to a gene: 9. The CDR3 is 16 residues long. This CDR3 reads CASKDTGGKVNTEAFF. The CDR3 DNA follows: TGCGCCAGCAAGGATACAGGGGGCAAGGTGAACACTGAAGCTTTCTTT.

The V call is TRBV7-7, the J call TRBJ2-1; TRBD2 matches at 10 bases. The CDR3 totals 16 residues. V was pared by 2 bases and J by 5 bases, with 6 bases of the junction left unmatched. Germline V gene lookup returns CDR1 SSHAT and CDR2 FNYEAQ (reference sequence). DNA of the CDR3: TGTGCCAGCAGCTTAAGGTCTAGCGGGGGACACAATGAGCAGTTCTTC. Protein: CASSLRSSGGHNEQFF.

The gene calls are TRBV27 and TRBJ1-6, with 9 bases lining up with TRBD1. After removal of 4 bases from V and 10 bases from J, the junction contained 8 bases not matched to a gene. The CDR3 is 15 residues long. Germline CDR1 MNHEY, CDR2 SMNVEV (reference sequence). The CDR3 is CASSSTGGASSPLHF. The CDR3 DNA reads TGTGCCAGCAGTTCTACAGGGGGCGCATCGTCACCCCTCCACTTT.

V is TRBV19 and J is TRBJ2-7; TRBD2 matches at 7 bases. The trim removed 8 bases at V and 3 bases at J, leaving 4 bases unmatched. The CDR3 is made up of 12 amino acids. Germline V gives CDR1 LNHDA, CDR2 SQIVND (reference sequence). As DNA, the CDR3 is TGTGCCAGTGGCCGGGGGGACTACGAGCAGTACTTC. This codes for CASGRGDYEQYF.

The chain joins TRBV4-1 to TRBJ1-1; no clear D. There are 12 residues in the CDR3. V was pared by 4 bases and J by 7 bases, with 10 bases between. Per germline, CDR1 MGHRA and CDR2 YSYEKL. The CDR3 here is CASSLGRDEAFF. The CDR3 DNA follows: TGCGCCAGCAGCCTAGGGAGAGATGAAGCTTTCTTT.

Concerning this clone itself: Other DNA sequences of this sample code for an identical CDR3. J is TRBJ2-1 and V is TRBV5-4; D perhaps matches TRBD1 (5 bases). The CDR3 is 15 residues long. CDR1 and CDR2 from the germline V gene are SGHNT and YYREEE (reference sequence). With 1 base removed from V and 4 bases from J, the gap between germline ends came to 12 bases. Here the CDR3 reads CASSLPPGSYNEQFF. CDR3 bases: TGTGCCAGCAGCTTGCCCCCAGGGTCGTACAATGAGCAGTTCTTC.

This chain uses TRBV15 with TRBJ1-1; D unclear. This CDR3 has 13 amino acids. Germline-derived CDR1 and CDR2 are LNHNV and YYDKDF (reference sequence). Trimming cost V 5 bases and J 4 bases, with 11 bases left between them. The DNA of the CDR3 is TGTGCCACCAGCCCCTCGGGGAGCACTGAAGCTTTCTTT. Encoded protein: CATSPSGSTEAFF.

In this sample, this clone turned up many times. The rearrangement uses TRBV4-3 and TRBJ2-1; D is possibly TRBD2 (6 bases). CDR3 length equals 17 residues. V was clipped by 0 bases and J by 0 bases, with 12 bases between them. Germline V gene sequence: CDR1 LGHNA, CDR2 YSLEER. CDR3 sequence (DNA): TGCGCCAGCAGCCAAGAAATTCTCGGGAGCTCCTACAATGAGCAGTTCTTC. Protein: CASSQEILGSSYNEQFF.

The CDR3 loop reads CASSYSRTGTGSYGYTF. The CDR3 DNA sequence: TGTGCCAGCAGTTATTCCCGAACCGGGACAGGGAGTTATGGCTACACCTTC. The chain couples TRBV6-2 or TRBV6-3 to TRBJ1-2; 9 bases match TRBD1. Per germline, CDR1 MNHEY and CDR2 SVGEGT. The CDR3 consists of 17 residues. V was clipped by 3 bases and J by 5 bases; unmatched bases: 13.

The J gene is TRBJ1-1, the V gene TRBV6-5; TRBD1 might be the D (6 bases). CDR3 length equals 14 residues. The germline V and J ends were trimmed by 6 bases and 2 bases, with 13 bases remaining between them. Germline lookup yields CDR1 MNHEY and CDR2 SVGAGI. CDR3 in DNA: TGTGCCAGCAGGTCAGGACAGTTAAACACTGAAGCTTTCTTT. As protein: CASRSGQLNTEAFF.

The J gene is TRBJ1-1, the V gene TRBV6-1; 8 bases map to TRBD1. V shed 1 base, J shed 0 bases, and the junction held 4 bases outside the gene matches. The germline V gene encodes CDR1 MNHNS and CDR2 SASEGT. The CDR3 totals 16 residues. The CDR3 loop reads CASSEEETGVNTEAFF. The CDR3 DNA follows: TGTGCCAGCAGTGAAGAGGAGACAGGGGTGAACACTGAAGCTTTCTTT.

This sequence joins TRBV6-1 and TRBJ1-5; a possible D gene is TRBD1 (5 bases). The CDR3 sequence is 15 residues long. Per the germline V gene, CDR1 is MNHNS and CDR2 is SASEGT. V was clipped by 0 bases and J by 4 bases, with 10 bases between them. The CDR3 nucleotides are TGTGCCAGCAGTGAAGCTAGGGGAGGAAATCAGCCCCAGCATTTT. Encoded protein: CASSEARGGNQPQHF.

This clone showed up just once. V usage is TRBV12-3 or TRBV12-4 and J usage is TRBJ1-1, with no clear D. The CDR3 has 13 amino acids. V lost 7 bases to trimming and J lost 1 base, with 10 bases between them. The DNA of the CDR3 is TGTGCCAGCACCATGACGGGGAACACTGAAGCTTTCTTT. Its protein product is CASTMTGNTEAFF.

For the CDR3, the DNA is TGTGCCAGCAGTTTAGGGTCCCGGGACAGGGTGGGCTACACCTTC. This translates into CASSLGSRDRVGYTF. This rearrangement joins TRBV28 to TRBJ1-2; 9 bases agree with TRBD1. This CDR3 has 15 residues. Germline CDR1 and CDR2: MDHEN and SYDVKM. After removal of 2 bases from V and 8 bases from J, the junction contained 9 bases not matched to a gene.

This sequence joins TRBV30 and TRBJ2-5; weak D call: TRBD2 (6 bases). Between the trimmed V and J ends, which lost 0 bases and 9 bases, there was a span of 11 bases. The CDR3 is 12 residues long. Germline CDR1 GTSNPN, CDR2 SVGIG (reference sequence). The CDR3 reads CAWSVLSGAQYF. CDR3 bases: TGTGCCTGGAGTGTCCTCTCGGGGGCCCAGTACTTC.

The chain uses TRBV4-2 and TRBJ2-2, with TRBD2 matching over 11 bases. CDR1 is LGHNA, CDR2 YNFKEQ, per germline. V lost 4 bases, J lost 0 bases, and 13 bases stayed unmatched. This CDR3 is built from 20 residues. CDR3 sequence reads: CASSLGSGGAFGTNTGELFF. The CDR3 DNA is TGTGCCAGCAGCCTCGGTAGCGGGGGGGCATTTGGGACGAACACCGGGGAGCTGTTTTTT.

The chain has TRBV11-2 and TRBJ2-7; D is perhaps TRBD1 (5 bases). Trimming took off 1 base at V and 4 bases at J, with 11 bases between the two ends. CDR1 is SGHAT, CDR2 FQNNGV, per germline. The CDR3 length is 14 residues. CDR3 nucleotides: TGTGCCAGCAGCTTAGTTACCCAGGGTTACGAGCAGTACTTC. Amino acid sequence: CASSLVTQGYEQYF.

The CDR3 loop reads CASSSRGASVKDTQYF. The CDR3 coding sequence is TGTGCCAGCAGCTCCCGGGGGGCTAGCGTGAAAGATACGCAGTATTTT. The gene calls are TRBV5-6 and TRBJ2-3; tentative D call: TRBD2 (7 bases). V lost 3 bases and J 5 bases, leaving 19 bases between the germline ends. The CDR3 consists of 16 residues. Germline CDR1 SGHDT, CDR2 YYEEEE. The complete variable domain, with remaining parts taken from reference TRBV5-6 and TRBJ2-3, reads DAGVTQSPTHLIKTRGQQVTLRCSPKSGHDTVSWYQQALGQGPQFIFQYYEEEERQRGNFPDRFSGHQFPNYSSELNVNALLLGDSALYLCASSSRGASVKDTQYFGPGTRLTVL.

The V call is TRBV19, the J call TRBJ1-5; TRBD1 agrees at 8 bases. The germline CDR1 and CDR2 sequences are LNHDA and SQIVND (reference sequence). The CDR3 is made up of 14 amino acids. Losses at the gene ends were 3 bases for V and 3 bases for J; bases not matched to a gene: 1. The CDR3 here is CASSMGQDNQPQHF. The CDR3 DNA reads as TGTGCCAGTAGTATGGGACAGGACAATCAGCCCCAGCATTTT.

Worth noting for this clone: Within the sample, other DNA sequences also encode this same CDR3. J is TRBJ2-7 and V is TRBV5-6, with 8 bases aligning to TRBD1. The V gene's germline CDR1 is SGHDT and CDR2 YYEEEE. Unmatched junction bases numbered 2, after V lost 0 bases and J lost 3 bases. The CDR3 length is 14 residues. The CDR3 bases are TGTGCCAGCAGCTTGGTAGGACAGGGCTACGAGCAGTACTTC. Its protein product is CASSLVGQGYEQYF.

In its sample, this clone was seen once. In the same sample, other DNA sequences code for this CDR3. The chain joins TRBV30 to TRBJ2-1, with 10 bases fitting TRBD2. V lost 5 bases to trimming and J lost 4 bases; unmatched junction nucleotides: 2. Germline CDR1 reads GTSNPN; CDR2 reads SVGIG (reference sequence). The CDR3 spans 13 residues. This CDR3 reads CAWEREGYNEQFF. CDR3 sequence (DNA): TGTGCCTGGGAGCGGGAGGGATACAATGAGCAGTTCTTC.